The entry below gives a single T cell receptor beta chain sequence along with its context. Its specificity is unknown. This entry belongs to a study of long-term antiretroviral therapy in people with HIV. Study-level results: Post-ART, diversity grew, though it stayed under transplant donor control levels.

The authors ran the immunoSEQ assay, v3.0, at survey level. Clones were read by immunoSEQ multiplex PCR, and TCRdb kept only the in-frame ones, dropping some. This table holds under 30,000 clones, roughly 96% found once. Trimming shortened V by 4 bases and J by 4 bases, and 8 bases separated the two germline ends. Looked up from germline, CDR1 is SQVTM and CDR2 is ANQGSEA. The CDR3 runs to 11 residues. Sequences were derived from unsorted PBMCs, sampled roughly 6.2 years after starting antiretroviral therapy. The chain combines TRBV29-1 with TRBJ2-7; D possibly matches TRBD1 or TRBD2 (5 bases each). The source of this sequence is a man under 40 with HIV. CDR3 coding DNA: TGCAGCGTTGTTGGGGGTTACGAGCAGTACTTC. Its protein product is CSVVGGYEQYF.